The sequence of this T cell receptor (beta chain) was determined in a study of T cells in women clearing cervical HPV infection (dated by TCRdb to 2016 to 2018). In the study overall: Cases were some 24 women with histologically confirmed HPV16-related CIN3 or worse, including 2 invasive cancers. The controls were around 25 women whose single incident HPV16 infection cleared within 12 months with no development of precancer or cancer. Case blood was taken at the visit when the lesion was first identified, whereas control blood was taken when infection was no longer detected. Among cases, blood sampling came a median of roughly 140 days after lesion detection, with an interquartile range of roughly 80 to 220 days. Since HLA typing was available for only a few women, HLA type could not be ruled out as a confounder. Nested within Costa Rica's Guanacaste HPV Natural History Study, an exploratory proof-of-principle case-control study compared TCR repertoires across cervical HPV16 outcomes. Cases and controls were matched on age within five years and on year of sample collection. Cases had a median age of roughly 36 years and controls had a median age of about 41, with no significant differences in baseline characteristics. In the parent cohort, 10,049 women aged 18 or older were enrolled in Guanacaste, Costa Rica, during about 1992 to 1994 and then followed for under 8 years. As quality controls, five blinded duplicates were added to each group, bringing the total to about 60 samples made up of 50 participants and approximately 10 replicates. Results the study describes overall, beyond this receptor: TRBV6-7 relative abundance was lower in cases than in controls (around 0.11% versus 0.15%; Bonferroni P = 0.0008). The cross-sectional design could not show whether associations preceded infection or resulted from it; effector/memory subsets and HPV-specific T cells were not isolated. Cases were distinguished from controls with an estimated AUC of about 0.8 by random forest classifiers combining richness and V gene abundances. Because the number of T cells per sample was unknown, the richness differences could reflect varying T-cell content rather than repertoire biology. Significantly higher TCR repertoire richness was observed in CIN3+ cases than in controls across sequencing depths, whereas no difference in evenness was found.

There are 19 amino acids in the CDR3, from cysteine to phenylalanine inclusive. Of the CDR3's DNA, 48 bases were read; they are in frame from base 1. V has 0 bases trimmed and J has 2 bases trimmed; junction bases matching no gene number 15. The germline V gene provides CDR1 SGHTA and CDR2 FQGTGA. Using the immunoSEQ assay, multiplex PCR amplified TCR beta CDR3 regions from an average of roughly 1,200 ng of genomic DNA per sample. The assay corrected primer bias using a complete synthetic TCR repertoire to establish an amplification baseline. The amplicons were sequenced using the Illumina platform. The original pipeline was this. Error correction of the sequences involved clustering with frequency ratios plus a modified nearest-neighbor algorithm, after which the sequences were analyzed in the immunoSEQ Analyzer using IMGT gene definitions. TCR richness and evenness were averaged over 20 rarefaction repeats at each rarefaction depth, excluding samples with fewer sequences than the depth. V, D and J gene relative abundances were compared between groups with Wilcoxon rank sum tests, applying FDR correction. In the blinded duplicates, the intraclass correlation was roughly 96% for TCR richness and averaged around 80% across around 70 gene segments. TCRdb mirrors the immuneACCESS table, restricted to in-frame sequences. Some clones are absent from its copies; in checked studies, under half trace to an unresolved V gene, and the reason for the others is unknown. Clonal size and the V and J genes are those of that table, whereas D and trimming came from the DNA. The record for this sample contains about 39,000 clones. Roughly 5% of the sample belongs to the ten largest clones.

Details on this clone: Its binding antigen is unknown. The read gets to within 3 residues of the CDR3 end, and the germline J gene fills in the rest.

Every participant had a single incident cervical HPV16 infection, and prevalent HPV16 infections were excluded. Cervical HPV DNA was detected with MY09/MY11 PCR, and genotyping was done by dot-blot hybridization. Fifteen mL of heparinized blood was centrifuged, after which the buffy coat was aliquoted, frozen at -30 degrees C, and then stored at -80 degrees C. QIAGEN kits were used to extract genomic DNA from the buffy coat specimens. The receptor was derived from a woman aged 18-70 years with a cervical HPV16 infection that either progressed to CIN3+ or cleared (not recorded which). In this chain, TRBV7-3 is recombined with TRBJ1-2, and 7 junctional nucleotides match TRBD1. Sequences were obtained from blood buffy coat. The CDR3 region: CASSLTSGQKSGRNYGYTF. CDR3 bases read: TGTGCCAGCAGCTTAACCTCGGGACAGAAATCGGGTCGGAACTATGGC.